This T cell receptor (beta chain) was recovered during a study of radiotherapy plus CTLA-4 blockade in lung cancer. Study-wide background: Objective response was observed in about 19% of patients, and disease control in approximately 33%. Whole-study results and caveats: There was expansion of tumor-derived TCR clones in blood after radiotherapy plus ipilimumab. Early blood T cell clone dynamics reportedly forecast response best, with interferon-beta.

This clone appeared once. Antigen unknown. Patients in the study, people with chemo-refractory metastatic non-small-cell lung cancer, received focal radiation plus ipilimumab CTLA-4 blockade. The CDR3 sequence is 16 residues long. The germline V gene encodes CDR1 LNHDA and CDR2 SQIVND (reference sequence). Trimming shortened V by 10 bases and J by 3 bases, and 25 bases separated the two germline ends. Method: immunoSEQ multiplex PCR; TCRdb's copy keeps in-frame clones and lacks some. The sample shows around 44,000 clones, approximately 86% of them seen only once. The material sequenced was peripheral blood, taken from a patient treated with radiotherapy plus ipilimumab. The gene calls are TRBV19 and TRBJ2-7; D is possibly TRBD1 (6 bases). This TCR derives from a human donor with non-small cell lung cancer that progressed on radiotherapy plus ipilimumab. Some clones in this sample may be carry-over from other donors' samples. CDR3: CATPPDPFGTLYEQYF. The CDR3 DNA sequence: TGTGCCACTCCCCCGGATCCCTTCGGGACACTCTACGAGCAGTACTTC.